This TCR beta chain was captured by sequencing in a study of cytomegalovirus exposure and HLA in healthy donors. Study-wide results and limits: Among donors in an Asian-associated ancestry cluster, a later analysis reportedly found fewer N-insertions than the roughly 670-donor mean. The authors enumerated around 150 TCR beta chains as linked to cytomegalovirus. Later analysis identified 16,951 TCR beta sequences associated with HLA alleles, using a false discovery rate threshold of 0.05.

As for this clone: Its antigen is not known.

The CDR3 contains 17 residues. Germline CDR1 LNHDA, CDR2 SQIVND (reference sequence). With 4 bases clipped from V and 1 base from J, the junction kept 8 bases outside the gene matches. PCR employed 60 Vbeta and 13 Jbeta primers. Sequencing used immunoSEQ multiplex PCR; TCRdb keeps in-frame clones, though not all of them. The sample lists approximately 150,000 clones; over 60% were seen once. The sample consisted of PBMCs. The chain uses TRBV19 and TRBJ2-2; 8 bases are shared with TRBD1. The receptor was isolated from a man aged 40-49 years in good health and CMV-seronegative. The CDR3 loop reads CASSTSTGARNTGELFF. In DNA form, the CDR3 reads TGTGCCAGTAGTACCTCGACAGGGGCGAGGAACACCGGGGAGCTGTTTTTT.